The clone carrying this TCR beta chain was detected once. The junction does not match germline at one end; this may be a read error. The sample is drawn from a study of blood T cell repertoires in COVID-19. Study details: PBMCs, B-cell-depleted T cells, or T cells provided the cDNA or gDNA that made up the material.

In the authors' workflow: For nucleated cells, counts were estimated from reference gene primer amplification. Sequencing was performed with immunoSEQ multiplex PCR; in TCRdb, only in-frame clones are kept and a portion is missing. The V and J calls and clone size were taken over from that table, and D and trimming were inferred from the DNA. The table lists 150,000 to 200,000 clones, around 90% of them singletons, with approximately 6.7% in the top ten. The CDR3 is made up of 13 amino acids. Germline-derived CDR1 and CDR2 are SGHRS and YFSETQ. This receptor was identified in a middle-aged man with acute or convalescent COVID-19. This chain joins TRBV5-1 and TRBJ2-2; 10 nucleotides line up with TRBD2. Sequencing input: peripheral blood. CDR3 bases: TGCGCCAGCAGCCCTCCTTTAGCGGGGGGGCTGTTTTTT. Translation: CASSPPLAGGLFF. Based on the CDR3 plus reference TRBV5-1 and TRBJ2-2, the full variable domain is KAGVTQTPRYLIKTRGQQVTLSCSPISGHRSVSWYQQTPGQGLQFLFEYFSETQRNKGNFPGRFSGRQFSNSRSEMNVSTLELGDSALYLCASSPPLAGGLFFGEGSRLTVL.